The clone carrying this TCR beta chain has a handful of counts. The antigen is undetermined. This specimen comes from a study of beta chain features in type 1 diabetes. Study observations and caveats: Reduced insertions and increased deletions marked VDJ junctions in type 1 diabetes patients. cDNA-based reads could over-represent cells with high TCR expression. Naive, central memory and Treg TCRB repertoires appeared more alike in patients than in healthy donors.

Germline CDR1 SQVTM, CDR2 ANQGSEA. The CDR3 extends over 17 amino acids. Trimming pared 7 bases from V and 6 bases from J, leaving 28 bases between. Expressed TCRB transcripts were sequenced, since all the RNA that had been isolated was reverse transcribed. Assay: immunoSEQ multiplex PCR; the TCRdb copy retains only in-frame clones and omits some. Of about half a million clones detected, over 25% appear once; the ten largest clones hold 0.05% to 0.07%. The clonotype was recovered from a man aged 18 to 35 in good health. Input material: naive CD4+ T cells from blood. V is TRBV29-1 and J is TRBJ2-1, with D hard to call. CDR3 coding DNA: TGCAGCGATAGACTCATTCCACCATATGTTTACGCCAATGAGCAGTTCTTC. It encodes CSDRLIPPYVYANEQFF.